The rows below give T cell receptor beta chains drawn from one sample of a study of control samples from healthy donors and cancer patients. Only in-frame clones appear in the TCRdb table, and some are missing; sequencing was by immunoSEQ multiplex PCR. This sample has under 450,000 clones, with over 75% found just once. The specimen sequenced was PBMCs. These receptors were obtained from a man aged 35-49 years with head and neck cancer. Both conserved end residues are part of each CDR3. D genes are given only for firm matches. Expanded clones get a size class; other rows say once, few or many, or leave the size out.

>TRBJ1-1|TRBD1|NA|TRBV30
CAWSLGQGLYEAFF
TGTGCCTGGAGTTTGGGACAGGGACTTTATGAAGCTTTCTTT
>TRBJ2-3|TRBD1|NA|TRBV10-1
CASSESGQNTQYF
TGCGCCAGCAGTGAGTCGGGACAGAATACGCAGTATTTT
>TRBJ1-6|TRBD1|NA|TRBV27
CASSLEDRGFSPLHF
TGTGCCAGCAGTTTAGAGGACAGGGGTTTCTCACCCCTCCACTTT
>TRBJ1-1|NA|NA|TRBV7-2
CASRWGRRDTEAFF
TGTGCCAGCAGGTGGGGGAGGAGGGACACTGAAGCTTTCTTT
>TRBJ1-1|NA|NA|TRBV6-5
CASSYGRDTEAFF
TGTGCCAGCAGTTACGGTCGGGACACTGAAGCTTTCTTT
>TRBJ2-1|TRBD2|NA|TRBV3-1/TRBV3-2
CASSQELAVYNEQFF
TGTGCCAGCAGCCAAGAACTAGCGGTATACAATGAGCAGTTCTTC
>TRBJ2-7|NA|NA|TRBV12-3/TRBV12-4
CASSLQYEQYF
TGTGCCAGCAGCCTCCAGTACGAGCAGTACTTC
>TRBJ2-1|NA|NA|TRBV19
CASSIGRTVYNEQFF
TGTGCCAGTAGTATAGGCCGGACAGTTTACAATGAGCAGTTCTTC
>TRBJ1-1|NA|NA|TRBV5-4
CASSLERGEAFF
TGTGCCAGCAGCTTGGAGAGAGGTGAAGCTTTCTTT
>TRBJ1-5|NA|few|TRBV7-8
CASSTRTVSNQPQHF
TGTGCCAGCAGCACAAGGACAGTTAGCAATCAGCCCCAGCATTTT
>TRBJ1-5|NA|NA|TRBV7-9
CASSFGEGFQPQHF
TGTGCCAGCAGCTTCGGTGAAGGCTTTCAGCCCCAGCATTTT
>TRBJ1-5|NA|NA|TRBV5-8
CATSLSRNQPQHF
TGTGCCACCTCACTAAGTCGCAATCAGCCCCAGCATTTT
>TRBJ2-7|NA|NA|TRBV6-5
CASSSRPLGIYEQYF
TGTGCCAGCAGTTCCCGGCCCCTGGGTATCTACGAGCAGTACTTC
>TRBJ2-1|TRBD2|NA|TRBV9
CASSMSGGLYNEQFF
TGTGCCAGCAGCATGAGCGGGGGGCTTTACAATGAGCAGTTCTTC
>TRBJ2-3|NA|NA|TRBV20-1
CSASSSGGTDTQYF
TGCAGTGCTAGTAGTTCGGGCGGAACAGATACGCAGTATTTT
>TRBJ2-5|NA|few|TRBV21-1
CASSATSGQETQYF
TGTGCCAGCAGCGCCACTAGCGGCCAAGAGACCCAGTACTTC
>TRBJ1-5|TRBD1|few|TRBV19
CASSRTGGNQPQHF
TGTGCCAGTAGTAGAACAGGGGGCAATCAGCCCCAGCATTTT
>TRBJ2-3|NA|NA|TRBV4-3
CASSQEWKGGTDTQYF
TGCGCCAGCAGCCAAGAATGGAAGGGAGGCACAGATACGCAGTATTTT
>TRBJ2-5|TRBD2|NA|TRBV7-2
CASSSSGWGGQETQYF
TGTGCCAGCAGCTCATCCGGATGGGGGGGACAAGAGACCCAGTACTTC
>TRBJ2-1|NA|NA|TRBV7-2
CASSLVPGAVQFF
TGTGCCAGCAGCTTAGTCCCGGGGGCAGTGCAGTTCTTC
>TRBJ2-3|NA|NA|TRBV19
CASSIGGGRSDTQYF
TGTGCCAGTAGTATAGGGGGGGGCAGATCAGATACGCAGTATTTT
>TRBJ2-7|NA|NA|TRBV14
CASSRRSGVQAYEQYF
TGTGCCAGCAGCCGTCGAAGTGGTGTTCAGGCGTACGAGCAGTACTTC
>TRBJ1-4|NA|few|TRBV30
CAWSPRQEKLFF
TGTGCCTGGAGTCCCCGACAGGAAAAACTGTTTTTT
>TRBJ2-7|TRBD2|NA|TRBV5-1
CASRLIAGPYEQYF
TGCGCCAGCAGGTTAATAGCGGGGCCCTACGAGCAGTACTTC
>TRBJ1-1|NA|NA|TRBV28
CASLSGSTEAFF
TGTGCCAGCCTATCGGGGAGTACTGAAGCTTTCTTT
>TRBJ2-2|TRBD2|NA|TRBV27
CASSSSRTSSNTGELFF
TGTGCCAGCAGTTCATCACGGACTAGTAGCAACACCGGGGAGCTGTTTTTT
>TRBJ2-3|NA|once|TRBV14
CASSQGAVNTQYF
TGTGCCAGCAGCCAAGGGGCAGTCAATACGCAGTATTTT
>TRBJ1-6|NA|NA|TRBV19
CASSIQGTPLHF
TGTGCCAGTAGTATCCAGGGAACACCCCTCCACTTT
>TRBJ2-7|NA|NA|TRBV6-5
CASSYSVSSTYEQYF
TGTGCCAGCAGTTATTCCGTCAGTTCAACCTACGAGCAGTACTTC
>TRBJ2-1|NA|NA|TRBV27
CASSLQGQKQFF
TGTGCCAGCAGTCTACAAGGACAGAAGCAGTTCTTC
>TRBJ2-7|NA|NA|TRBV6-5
CASKQLPYEQYF
TGTGCCAGCAAACAACTCCCCTACGAGCAGTACTTC
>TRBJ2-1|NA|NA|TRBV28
CASIGAGSSYNEQFF
TGTGCCAGCATTGGGGCGGGCAGCTCCTACAATGAGCAGTTCTTC
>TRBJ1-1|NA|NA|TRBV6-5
CAVADRNTEAFF
TGTGCCGTTGCGGACAGGAACACTGAAGCTTTCTTT
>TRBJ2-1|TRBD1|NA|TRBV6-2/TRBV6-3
CASSLTGEGYNEQFF
TGTGCCAGCAGTTTAACAGGGGAAGGATACAATGAGCAGTTCTTC
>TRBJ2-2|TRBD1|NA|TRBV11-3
CASSSRQGFNTGELFF
TGTGCCAGCAGCTCCCGACAGGGATTCAACACCGGGGAGCTGTTTTTT
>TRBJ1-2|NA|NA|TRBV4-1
CASSQPLPPWAPGAYGYTF
TGCGCCAGCAGCCAACCCCTCCCTCCCTGGGCCCCTGGGGCCTATGGCTACACCTTC
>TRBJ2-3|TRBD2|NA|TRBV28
CASSSGLAGTDTQYF
TGTGCCAGCAGTTCAGGACTAGCGGGGACAGATACGCAGTATTTT
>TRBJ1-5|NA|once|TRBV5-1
CASSPSEYDQPQHF
TGCGCCAGCAGCCCCTCCGAGTATGATCAGCCCCAGCATTTT
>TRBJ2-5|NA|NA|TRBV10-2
CASSEYLGETQYF
TGCGCCAGCAGTGAGTACCTGGGGGAGACCCAGTACTTC
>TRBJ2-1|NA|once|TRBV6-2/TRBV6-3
CASSYGGPPNEQFF
TGTGCCAGCAGTTACGGGGGTCCCCCCAATGAGCAGTTCTTC
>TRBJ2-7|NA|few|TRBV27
CASSLSRRAGGQQYF
TGTGCCAGCAGTTTATCTAGGAGGGCAGGGGGTCAGCAGTACTTC
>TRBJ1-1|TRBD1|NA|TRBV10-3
CAISPGQGAVEAFF
TGTGCCATCAGTCCGGGACAGGGGGCGGTTGAAGCTTTCTTT
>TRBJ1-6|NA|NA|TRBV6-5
CASSYGRLPNSPLHF
TGTGCCAGCAGTTACGGTCGACTACCTAATTCACCCCTCCACTTT
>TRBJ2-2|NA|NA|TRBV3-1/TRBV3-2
CASRERGGTGELFF
TGTGCCAGCAGGGAAAGGGGGGGCACCGGGGAGCTGTTTTTT
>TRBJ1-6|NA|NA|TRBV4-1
CASSQGDWGSALHF
TGCGCCAGCAGCCAAGGAGACTGGGGTTCCGCCCTCCACTTT
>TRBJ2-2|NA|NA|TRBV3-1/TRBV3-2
CASSQYCGELFF
TGTGCCAGCAGCCAATACTGTGGGGAGCTGTTTTTT
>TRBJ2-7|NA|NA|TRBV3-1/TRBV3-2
CASSQDGTAHEQYF
TGTGCCAGCAGCCAAGATGGAACAGCTCATGAGCAGTACTTC
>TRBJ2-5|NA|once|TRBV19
CASSAGETQYF
TGTGCCAGTAGTGCGGGGGAGACCCAGTACTTC
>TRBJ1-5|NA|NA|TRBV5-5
CASSLAGNQPQHF
TGTGCCAGCAGCTTGGCTGGCAATCAGCCCCAGCATTTT
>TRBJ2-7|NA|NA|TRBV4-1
CASSHLDLNEQYF
TGCGCCAGCAGCCATTTGGACTTAAACGAGCAGTACTTC
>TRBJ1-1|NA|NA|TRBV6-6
CASSYGSQVIEAFF
TGTGCCAGCAGTTACGGTTCGCAAGTTATTGAAGCTTTCTTT
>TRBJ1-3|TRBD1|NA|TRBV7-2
CASSLERDSSGNTIYF
TGTGCCAGCAGCTTAGAACGGGACAGCTCTGGAAACACCATATATTTT
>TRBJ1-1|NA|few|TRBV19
CASSNQGRTLEAFF
TGTGCCAGTAGTAATCAAGGGCGGACTCTTGAAGCTTTCTTT